These T cell receptor beta chains were read from a single sample in a study of CD4+ T cells in melanoma. Here immunoSEQ multiplex PCR was the method, and the copy in TCRdb shows in-frame clones only, minus some. Of about 140,000 clones in the sample, around 90% were seen once. These receptors all stem from a human donor with melanoma. Each CDR3 is given with its conserved first and last residue. Each record gives: D gene, V gene, clone size, J gene, CDR3 length, CDR3 protein, CDR3 DNA. A D gene is named only where the DNA matches it firmly. Clone size is shown for a subset of rows, as once, few, many or a class of expanded clone.

d_gene: -
v_gene: TRBV19
abundance: -
j_gene: TRBJ1-2
len: 15
CDR3aa: CASIQDGRPHYGYTF
CDR3nt: TGTGCCAGTATACAGGATGGCCGTCCCCACTATGGCTACACCTTC

d_gene: -
v_gene: TRBV6-6
abundance: -
j_gene: TRBJ2-7
len: 16
CDR3aa: CASSYSTRGRNYEQYF
CDR3nt: TGTGCCAGCAGTTACTCGACTAGAGGTAGGAACTACGAGCAGTACTTC

d_gene: -
v_gene: TRBV7-6
abundance: once
j_gene: TRBJ2-2
len: 16
CDR3aa: CASSPQGAQNTGELFF
CDR3nt: TGTGCCAGCAGCCCTCAGGGAGCACAGAACACCGGGGAGCTGTTTTTT

d_gene: -
v_gene: TRBV5-1
abundance: -
j_gene: TRBJ1-2
len: 17
CDR3aa: CASRYSIPTDGDYGYTF
CDR3nt: TGCGCCAGCAGATACTCAATCCCGACAGACGGGGACTATGGCTACACCTTC

d_gene: -
v_gene: TRBV5-1
abundance: -
j_gene: TRBJ1-6
len: 16
CDR3aa: CASSLGQARQSSPLHF
CDR3nt: TGCGCCAGCAGCTTGGGACAGGCGCGGCAAAGTTCACCCCTCCACTTT

d_gene: -
v_gene: TRBV30
abundance: -
j_gene: TRBJ1-3
len: 13
CDR3aa: CAWITGSGNTIYF
CDR3nt: TGTGCCTGGATAACCGGCTCTGGAAACACCATATATTTT

d_gene: -
v_gene: TRBV7-9
abundance: few
j_gene: TRBJ2-5
len: 15
CDR3aa: CASSPGTLYQETQYF
CDR3nt: TGTGCCAGCAGCCCGGGGACGTTGTACCAAGAGACCCAGTACTTC

d_gene: -
v_gene: TRBV29-1
abundance: once
j_gene: TRBJ2-7
len: 12
CDR3aa: CSASSGGGEKYF
CDR3nt: TGCAGCGCGAGCTCTGGAGGCGGAGAGAAGTACTTC

d_gene: -
v_gene: TRBV9
abundance: few
j_gene: TRBJ2-3
len: 14
CDR3aa: CASSGGTSTDTQYF
CDR3nt: TGTGCCAGCAGCGGGGGAACTAGCACAGATACGCAGTATTTT

d_gene: -
v_gene: TRBV29-1
abundance: -
j_gene: TRBJ1-2
len: 12
CDR3aa: CSIPRANYGYTF
CDR3nt: TGCAGCATACCACGGGCGAACTATGGCTACACCTTC

d_gene: -
v_gene: TRBV27
abundance: -
j_gene: TRBJ1-1
len: 14
CDR3aa: CASSLRGGRTEAFF
CDR3nt: TGTGCCAGCAGTTTACGGGGGGGGCGGACTGAAGCTTTCTTT

d_gene: -
v_gene: TRBV25-1
abundance: -
j_gene: TRBJ1-6
len: 16
CDR3aa: CASSDSVSSYNSPLHF
CDR3nt: TGTGCCAGCAGTGATTCGGTGTCAAGCTATAATTCACCCCTCCACTTT

d_gene: TRBD1
v_gene: TRBV5-1
abundance: -
j_gene: TRBJ2-1
len: 16
CDR3aa: CASSTGQGAAVNEQFF
CDR3nt: TGCGCCAGCAGCACAGGACAGGGAGCGGCGGTCAATGAGCAGTTCTTC

d_gene: -
v_gene: TRBV5-1
abundance: -
j_gene: TRBJ1-2
len: 11
CDR3aa: CASSLEGGYTF
CDR3nt: TGCGCCAGCAGCTTGGAAGGAGGCTACACCTTC

d_gene: -
v_gene: TRBV5-4
abundance: -
j_gene: TRBJ1-6
len: 14
CDR3aa: CASSLAQGNSPLHF
CDR3nt: TGTGCCAGCAGCTTGGCTCAGGGAAATTCACCCCTCCACTTT

d_gene: TRBD2
v_gene: TRBV11-2
abundance: -
j_gene: TRBJ2-2
len: 15
CDR3aa: CASSLDAGGPRELFF
CDR3nt: TGTGCCAGCAGCTTAGATGCGGGGGGGCCCCGGGAGCTGTTTTTT

d_gene: -
v_gene: TRBV11-2
abundance: -
j_gene: TRBJ1-1
len: 14
CDR3aa: CASTHWESVTEAFF
CDR3nt: TGTGCCAGCACTCACTGGGAGTCGGTCACTGAAGCTTTCTTT

d_gene: -
v_gene: TRBV25-1
abundance: few
j_gene: TRBJ2-5
len: 13
CDR3aa: CASRDTYQETQYF
CDR3nt: TGTGCCAGCAGGGACACCTACCAAGAGACCCAGTACTTC

d_gene: TRBD1
v_gene: TRBV7-9
abundance: -
j_gene: TRBJ2-7
len: 14
CDR3aa: CASSFGQGFNEQYF
CDR3nt: TGTGCCAGCAGCTTCGGACAGGGATTTAACGAGCAGTACTTC

d_gene: TRBD2
v_gene: TRBV19
abundance: -
j_gene: TRBJ2-3
len: 15
CDR3aa: CASRALAGITDTQYF
CDR3nt: TGTGCCAGTAGGGCTCTAGCGGGGATCACAGATACGCAGTATTTT

d_gene: TRBD1
v_gene: TRBV6-1
abundance: -
j_gene: TRBJ2-6
len: 15
CDR3aa: CASRTQGAGANVLTF
CDR3nt: TGTGCCAGCAGAACTCAGGGGGCTGGGGCCAACGTCCTGACTTTC

d_gene: -
v_gene: TRBV5-5
abundance: -
j_gene: TRBJ2-1
len: 13
CDR3aa: CASSSSLYNEQFF
CDR3nt: TGTGCCAGCAGCTCTTCTTTATACAATGAGCAGTTCTTC